This T cell receptor (beta chain) was identified in a study of cytomegalovirus exposure and HLA in healthy donors. Nominal health characterized the donors when sampled, though unrecorded immune exposures were likely. Worth noting for this clone: Antigen: not known.

Researchers ran the PCR with 60 Vbeta and 13 Jbeta primers. Sequencing used immunoSEQ multiplex PCR; TCRdb keeps in-frame clones, though not all of them. The profile shows 100,000 to 150,000 clones, about 83% of them singletons. Study results and limitations: Cytomegalovirus status, reportedly, was diagnosed with high specificity and sensitivity by the classifier. CMV serostatus was the only immune exposure information that was available. Later work found most CMV-associated TCR beta chains apparently HLA-restricted.

Germline CDR1 and CDR2: SGHDT and YYEEEE. This CDR3 spans 16 amino acids. Trimming took 0 bases from V and 2 from J, leaving 14 bases between them. Source material: PBMCs. V and J are TRBV5-6 and TRBJ1-2; weak D call: TRBD1 (6 bases). This clonotype was sampled from a girl aged 2-10 years in good health and CMV-seronegative. For the CDR3, the DNA is TGTGCCAGCAGCTTGGAGCAGGGGACTACAAACTATGGCTACACCTTC. It encodes CASSLEQGTTNYGYTF.